A single sample gave rise to the 9 T cell receptor beta chains below, sequenced in a study of CXCR3-negative and CXCR3-positive naive CD8 T cells. Broader study findings: Compared with CXCR3-negative naive cells, CXCR3-positive naive cells showed more hydrophobic TRB CDR3s.

In preparing the TRB cDNA libraries, 5' RACE with UMI labels was used. Each CDR3 protein gets one entry in TCRdb, which reprocessed the 5' RACE reads and gives no DNA. Its table lists roughly 140,000 distinct CDR3 sequences. What these receptors recognize is not known. The sequencing sample was made of naive CXCR3+ CD8+ T cells from blood. Noted subset: CD45RO-CCR7+CD27+CD95- naive CD8+ T cells expressing CXCR3 (TNR3+). Receptors were obtained from a human donor in good health. Some clones in this sample may be carry-over from other donors' samples.

The rearrangement joins TRBV29-1 to TRBJ2-7; with no DNA, the TCRdb D assignment of TRBD1 cannot be verified. CDR3 length: 15 amino acids. Germline CDR1 SQVTM, CDR2 ANQGSEA. The CDR3 region is CSVASWTASSYEQYF.

The chain uses TRBV20-1 and TRBJ1-1; TCRdb picks TRBD1, but there is no DNA to check that call. In germline, CDR1 is DFQATT, CDR2 SNEGSKA (reference sequence). The CDR3 has 17 residues. The CDR3 spells CSARDSGTASMNTEAFF.

The CDR3 region is CSVENGENTEAFF. The chain carries TRBV29-1 and TRBJ1-1. Germline V gives CDR1 SQVTM, CDR2 ANQGSEA. The CDR3 loop spans 13 amino acids.

The J gene is TRBJ2-7, the V gene TRBV28; TCRdb's D gene call, TRBD1, goes unchecked for lack of DNA. In germline, CDR1 is MDHEN, CDR2 SYDVKM. CDR3 size: 15 residues. The CDR3 spells CASSFRGPRVYEQYF.

The chain is built from TRBV29-1 and TRBJ1-3. The germline V gene has CDR1 SQVTM and CDR2 ANQGSEA. This CDR3 is built from 16 residues. The CDR3 here is CSVVLPPTRSGNTIYF.

The chain combines TRBV27 with TRBJ2-7; the D call from TCRdb, TRBD1, cannot be confirmed without DNA. The CDR3 runs to 12 residues. Germline V gene lookup returns CDR1 MNHEY and CDR2 SMNVEV (reference sequence). CDR3 sequence reads: CASSETGNEQYF.

The chain recombines TRBV12-3 or TRBV12-4 with TRBJ2-1; absent DNA, TCRdb's TRBD1 call cannot be checked. The CDR3 consists of 15 residues. CDR3 region: CASSEPGQGANEQFF.

The rearrangement uses TRBV7-3 and TRBJ2-1. Germline CDR1 SGHTA, CDR2 FQGTGA. This CDR3 contains 15 residues. CDR3 amino acids: CASSPDSTSGNEQFF.

The chain carries TRBV6-4 and TRBJ2-3. Germline lookup yields CDR1 MRHNA and CDR2 SNTAGT. The CDR3 is 16 amino acids. CDR3 sequence: CASSDSRQAGTDTQYF.